A selection of T cell receptor beta chains follows, all from one sample in a study of cytomegalovirus exposure and HLA in healthy donors. Here immunoSEQ multiplex PCR was the method, and the copy in TCRdb shows in-frame clones only, minus some. The sample has some 180,000 clones, around 82% seen once; the top ten hold about 2.8%. The sequenced sample consisted of PBMCs. The receptors were sampled from a woman aged 30 to 39 in good health and CMV-seronegative. CDR3s include the opening cysteine and the closing phenylalanine or tryptophan. D genes are given only for firm matches. The size entry is marked missing in some rows and otherwise reads once, few, many or a size class.

v_gene	abundance	d_gene	j_gene	len	CDR3aa	CDR3nt
TRBV7-9	.	.	TRBJ1-1	15	CASSARGQGVAEAFF	TGTGCCAGCAGCGCTCGGGGACAAGGGGTCGCTGAAGCTTTCTTT
TRBV30	.	TRBD1	TRBJ1-6	15	CAWSVQGTGYSPLHF	TGTGCCTGGAGTGTACAAGGGACAGGGTATTCACCCCTCCACTTT
TRBV5-6	.	.	TRBJ2-1	14	CASSLGGRLNEQFF	TGTGCCAGCAGCTTGGGTGGTAGACTGAATGAGCAGTTCTTC
TRBV7-8	.	TRBD1	TRBJ1-2	15	CASSLDRGLGYGYTF	TGTGCCAGCAGCCTTGACAGGGGACTTGGCTATGGCTACACCTTC
TRBV29-1	.	.	TRBJ1-2	13	CSGLGGVGSGYTF	TGCAGCGGCCTGGGGGGGGTAGGGTCCGGCTACACCTTC
TRBV6-1	.	.	TRBJ2-3	16	CASSEIGPGVTDTQYF	TGTGCCAGCAGTGAAATTGGCCCGGGGGTCACAGATACGCAGTATTTT
TRBV7-9	.	.	TRBJ2-5	16	CASSPMGSPDQETQYF	TGTGCCAGCAGCCCCATGGGCAGTCCCGACCAAGAGACCCAGTACTTC
TRBV5-1	.	TRBD2	TRBJ2-3	14	CASRLAASTDTQYF	TGCGCCAGCCGACTAGCCGCTAGCACAGATACGCAGTATTTT
TRBV21-1	.	.	TRBJ1-1	12	CASARANTEAFF	TGTGCCAGCGCCAGGGCGAACACTGAAGCTTTCTTT
TRBV7-3	.	TRBD1	TRBJ2-7	15	CASSSRDRGRYEQYF	TGTGCCAGCAGCTCCCGGGACAGGGGGCGCTACGAGCAGTACTTC
TRBV5-6	.	.	TRBJ2-5	15	CASSTPRTAQETQYF	TGTGCCAGCAGCACCCCCCGGACAGCACAAGAGACCCAGTACTTC
TRBV2	.	TRBD2	TRBJ2-5	14	CASRGAGEGETQYF	TGTGCCAGCAGAGGGGCCGGGGAGGGGGAGACCCAGTACTTC
TRBV4-2	.	.	TRBJ1-5	17	CASSQEPAPPGDQPQHF	TGTGCCAGCAGCCAAGAACCTGCACCGCCGGGGGATCAGCCCCAGCATTTT
TRBV10-3	few	.	TRBJ1-1	17	CATAVRGGRGKGTEAFF	TGTGCCACCGCGGTTAGGGGGGGACGGGGTAAGGGCACTGAAGCTTTCTTT
TRBV2	.	TRBD1	TRBJ1-1	17	CASSENMGTGLQTEAFF	TGTGCCAGCAGTGAAAACATGGGGACAGGGTTGCAAACTGAAGCTTTCTTT
TRBV4-1	.	.	TRBJ1-4	14	CASRRTGFNEKLFF	TGCGCCAGCAGACGAACAGGATTTAATGAAAAACTGTTTTTT
TRBV29-1	few	TRBD1	TRBJ1-6	13	CSVGQGYNSPLHF	TGCAGCGTTGGACAGGGGTATAATTCACCCCTCCACTTT
TRBV4-1	.	.	TRBJ1-1	16	CASSQELSRVGTEAFF	TGCGCCAGCAGCCAAGAACTTTCCAGGGTTGGGACTGAAGCTTTCTTT
TRBV7-8	once	.	TRBJ1-2	12	CASSFRGSGYTF	TGTGCCAGCAGCTTCAGGGGCTCTGGCTACACCTTC
TRBV13	.	TRBD1	TRBJ1-6	14	CASSPRTGNSPLHF	TGTGCCAGCAGCCCCCGGACAGGGAATTCACCCCTCCACTTT
TRBV10-2	.	TRBD1	TRBJ2-5	14	CASNGQGARETQYF	TGCGCCAGCAACGGACAGGGGGCGCGGGAGACCCAGTACTTC
TRBV4-1	.	.	TRBJ2-3	14	CASSQGPDTDTQYF	TGCGCCAGCAGCCAAGGGCCTGACACAGATACGCAGTATTTT
TRBV4-2	.	.	TRBJ2-1	16	CASSQDQLGGKNEQFF	TGTGCCAGCAGCCAAGATCAATTAGGGGGTAAGAATGAGCAGTTCTTC
TRBV14	.	.	TRBJ1-1	16	CASSQDVGAWNTEAFF	TGTGCCAGCAGCCAAGATGTAGGGGCGTGGAACACTGAAGCTTTCTTT
TRBV13	.	.	TRBJ2-7	12	CASSLRSYEQYF	TGTGCCAGCAGCTTAAGGAGTTACGAGCAGTACTTC
TRBV2	.	.	TRBJ2-2	13	CASSNLALGELFF	TGTGCCAGCTCGAATCTGGCCCTCGGGGAGCTGTTTTTT
TRBV9	few	TRBD2	TRBJ2-3	18	CASSVEWLAGGTTDTQYF	TGTGCCAGCAGCGTAGAATGGCTAGCGGGAGGTACCACAGATACGCAGTATTTT
TRBV30	.	.	TRBJ1-1	15	CAWSVLPVGRAEAFF	TGTGCCTGGAGTGTACTTCCCGTAGGCAGGGCTGAAGCTTTCTTT
TRBV9	.	.	TRBJ2-5	15	CASTVGGGLSETQYF	TGTGCCAGCACCGTCGGAGGGGGACTAAGCGAGACCCAGTACTTC
TRBV15	.	TRBD2	TRBJ2-1	14	CATSRAGGYNEQFF	TGTGCCACCAGCAGAGCGGGGGGCTACAATGAGCAGTTCTTC